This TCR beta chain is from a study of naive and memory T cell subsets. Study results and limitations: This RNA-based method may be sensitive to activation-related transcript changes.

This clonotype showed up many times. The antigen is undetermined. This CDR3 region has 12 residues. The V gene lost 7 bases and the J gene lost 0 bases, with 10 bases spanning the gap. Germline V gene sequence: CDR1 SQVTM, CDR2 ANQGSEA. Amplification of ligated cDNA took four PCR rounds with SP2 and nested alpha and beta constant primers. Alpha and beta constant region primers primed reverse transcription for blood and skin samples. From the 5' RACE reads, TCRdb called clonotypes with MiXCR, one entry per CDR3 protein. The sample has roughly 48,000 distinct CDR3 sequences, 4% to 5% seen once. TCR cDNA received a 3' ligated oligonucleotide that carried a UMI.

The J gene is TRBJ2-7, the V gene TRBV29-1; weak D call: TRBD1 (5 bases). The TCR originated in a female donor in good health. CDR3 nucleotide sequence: TGCAGCGGGCAAGGGGACTCCTACGAGCAGTACTTC. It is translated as CSGQGDSYEQYF.